Below, 9 T cell receptor beta chains from the same sample are listed, as sequenced in a study of blood T cell repertoires in COVID-19. Method: immunoSEQ multiplex PCR; TCRdb's copy keeps in-frame clones and lacks some. The sample contains roughly 120,000 clones, approximately 84% of which appear only once. Sequences were obtained from peripheral blood. The receptors stem from a woman aged 45 to 65 with acute or convalescent COVID-19.

Here the CDR3 reads CASRGGPGMGNTEAFF. CDR3 DNA sequence: TGTGCTAGTCGGGGGGGCCCTGGGATGGGGAACACTGAAGCTTTCTTT. The V gene is TRBV12-5, the J gene TRBJ1-1; D possibly corresponds to TRBD1 (6 bases). Germline V lookup: CDR1 LGHNT, CDR2 FRNRAP. The length of the CDR3 is 16 residues. Trimming shortened V by 8 bases and J by 1 base, and 20 bases separated the two germline ends.

The chain employs TRBV7-3 and TRBJ2-1; D possibly corresponds to TRBD1 (6 bases). There are 19 residues in the CDR3. V lost 5 bases to trimming and J lost 6 bases, with 29 bases between them. Germline-derived CDR1 and CDR2 are SGHTA and FQGTGA. CDR3 sequence (DNA): TGTGCCAGCAGCCTAAAGACGACCATAGGACAGTCTTGGGGCAATGAGCAGTTCTTC. Its protein is CASSLKTTIGQSWGNEQFF.

V and J are TRBV4-1 and TRBJ1-6, with 8 bases that match TRBD1. Germline assignment: CDR1 MGHRA and CDR2 YSYEKL. This CDR3 spans 15 amino acids. V lost 4 bases and J lost 9; bases outside the gene matches: 8. The CDR3 is CASSRKWDRTSPLHF. CDR3 coding DNA: TGCGCCAGCAGCCGGAAATGGGACAGGACTTCACCCCTCCACTTT.

The CDR3 is CASSNSRVEAFF. CDR3 coding DNA: TGCGCCAGCAGCAACTCTAGAGTTGAAGCTTTCTTT. This chain connects TRBV5-1 to TRBJ1-1; D gene uncertain. V was clipped by 4 bases and J by 7 bases, with 11 bases between them. The CDR3 loop spans 12 amino acids. Germline CDR1 and CDR2: SGHRS and YFSETQ.

This chain joins TRBV5-1 and TRBJ1-5; a possible D gene is TRBD1 (5 bases). This CDR3 comprises 17 residues. Trimming took 0 bases from V and 5 from J, leaving 18 bases between them. Germline CDR1 and CDR2: SGHRS and YFSETQ. The CDR3 DNA reads as TGCGCCAGCAGCTTGGTGGTGGGTTGGGGCCCCGATCAGCCCCAGCATTTT. It translates to CASSLVVGWGPDQPQHF.

V usage is TRBV6-5 and J usage is TRBJ1-1; D not certain. This CDR3 spans 13 amino acids. V was clipped by 11 bases and J by 4 bases, with 17 bases between them. Germline-derived CDR1 and CDR2 are MNHEY and SVGAGI. For the CDR3, the DNA is TGTGCCTCTAAAGGGAGGGCTCCCACTGAAGCTTTCTTT. Residues: CASKGRAPTEAFF.

This clone was seen only a few times. The chain combines TRBV19 with TRBJ2-3; D perhaps matches TRBD1 (5 bases). V was trimmed by 10 bases and J by 0 bases, leaving 14 bases between them. Germline CDR1 and CDR2: LNHDA and SQIVND (reference sequence). This CDR3 comprises 14 residues. The CDR3, as DNA: TGTGCCACCCGGACACACCATAGCACAGATACGCAGTATTTT. Protein product: CATRTHHSTDTQYF.

This clone occurred once. V is TRBV12-3 or TRBV12-4 and J is TRBJ1-1; D unclear. The CDR3 has 11 amino acids. Trimming stripped 5 bases from V and 2 bases from J, with 3 bases between. CDR3 protein: CASSQNTEAFF. As DNA, the CDR3 is TGTGCCAGCAGTCAAAACACTGAAGCTTTCTTT.

V is TRBV25-1 and J is TRBJ1-4, with 7 positions matching TRBD1. V trimming: 5 bases; J trimming: 8 bases; junction bases outside the gene matches: 8. CDR1 and CDR2 (germline): MGHDK, SYGVNS. The CDR3 loop spans 14 amino acids. This CDR3 reads CASSPSGTVEKLFF. The CDR3 DNA is TGTGCCAGCAGTCCTTCCGGGACAGTCGAAAAACTGTTTTTT.